This TCR beta chain stems from a study of CXCR3-negative and CXCR3-positive naive CD8 T cells. Study as a whole: The libraries together contributed 120 million to 150 million TRB reads, each supplying about 1.5 +/- 0.3 million. Findings of the study overall: TRBV-TRBJ usage was similar across naive CXCR3 subsets but distinct in memory cells. CXCR3-positive naive cells had TRB CDR3s that were more hydrophobic than CXCR3-negative naive cells had.

Via 5' RACE with UMI labels, TRB cDNA libraries were prepared. TCRdb reprocessed the 5' RACE reads and reports one entry per CDR3 protein, with no DNA. This repertoire includes 75,000 to 90,000 distinct CDR3 sequences. This CDR3 spans 13 amino acids. Germline CDR1 is LGHNA and CDR2 is YNFKEQ. On this clonotype itself: Its specificity is not known.

The TCR was taken from a human donor in good health. Some clones in this sample may be carry-over from other donors' samples. This chain connects TRBV4-2 to TRBJ2-1; TCRdb names TRBD2, which stays unverified in the absence of DNA. Sequenced material: naive CXCR3+ CD8+ T cells from blood. The subset here: CD45RO-CCR7+CD27+CD95- naive CD8+ T cells expressing CXCR3 (TNR3+). The CDR3 is CASSQELAGQQFF.